A single sample is the source of the 5 T cell receptor beta chains below, sequenced in a study of cytomegalovirus exposure and HLA in healthy donors. The table came from immunoSEQ multiplex PCR; TCRdb's copy has only in-frame clones and leaves some out. The sample shows about 150,000 clones, about 82% of them seen only once. The sequenced sample consisted of PBMCs. The source is a human donor in good health.

The chain combines TRBV5-1 with TRBJ2-1; 8 bases line up with TRBD1. CDR3 length equals 16 residues. The J segment lost 9 bases and the V segment lost 2 bases, leaving 13 bases of the junction unmatched. Germline lookup yields CDR1 SGHRS and CDR2 YFSETQ. Written as DNA, the CDR3 is TGCGCCAGCAGCTTCGCACGTCAGGGGGCGTGGAGTGAGCAGTTCTTC. Residues: CASSFARQGAWSEQFF.

V and J are TRBV19 and TRBJ2-7; 8 nucleotides match TRBD2. CDR3 size: 15 residues. From germline, CDR1 is LNHDA and CDR2 SQIVND (reference sequence). V was clipped by 8 bases and J by 3 bases; unmatched bases: 12. CDR3 sequence: CASARGRGAGYEQYF. CDR3 DNA sequence: TGTGCCAGTGCTCGTGGGCGGGGGGCTGGCTACGAGCAGTACTTC.

The chain uses TRBV28 and TRBJ2-1; D remains unclear. Trimming cost V 5 bases and J 8 bases, with 10 bases left between them. In germline, CDR1 is MDHEN, CDR2 SYDVKM. The CDR3 has 12 amino acids. The CDR3 protein is CASSPRFDEQFF. The CDR3 DNA sequence: TGTGCCAGCAGTCCCCGTTTCGATGAGCAGTTCTTC. The variable domain in full, completed from reference TRBV28 and TRBJ2-1, reads DVKVTQSSRYLVKRTGEKVFLECVQDMDHENMFWYRQDPGLGLRLIYFSYDVKMKEKGDIPEGYSVSREKKERFSLILESASTNQTSMYLCASSPRFDEQFFGPGTRLTVL.

CDR3 sequence: CASSLTGGGTGELFF. In nucleotides, the CDR3 is TGCGCCAGCAGCCTGACAGGGGGAGGCACCGGGGAGCTGTTTTTT. The rearrangement uses TRBV5-1 and TRBJ2-2; 9 bases line up with TRBD1. After removal of 4 bases from V and 4 bases from J, the junction contained 5 bases not matched to a gene. The germline CDR1 and CDR2 sequences are SGHRS and YFSETQ. The CDR3 spans 15 residues.

This chain joins TRBV4-1 and TRBJ1-2, with 9 bases aligning to TRBD1. Trimming cost V 3 bases and J 5 bases; bases outside gene matches: 16. The CDR3 loop spans 18 amino acids. Germline values: CDR1 MGHRA, CDR2 YSYEKL. CDR3 sequence: CASSHGDSRDRVWYGYTF. Here the CDR3 DNA reads TGCGCCAGCAGCCACGGGGATTCCCGGGACAGGGTATGGTATGGCTACACCTTC.